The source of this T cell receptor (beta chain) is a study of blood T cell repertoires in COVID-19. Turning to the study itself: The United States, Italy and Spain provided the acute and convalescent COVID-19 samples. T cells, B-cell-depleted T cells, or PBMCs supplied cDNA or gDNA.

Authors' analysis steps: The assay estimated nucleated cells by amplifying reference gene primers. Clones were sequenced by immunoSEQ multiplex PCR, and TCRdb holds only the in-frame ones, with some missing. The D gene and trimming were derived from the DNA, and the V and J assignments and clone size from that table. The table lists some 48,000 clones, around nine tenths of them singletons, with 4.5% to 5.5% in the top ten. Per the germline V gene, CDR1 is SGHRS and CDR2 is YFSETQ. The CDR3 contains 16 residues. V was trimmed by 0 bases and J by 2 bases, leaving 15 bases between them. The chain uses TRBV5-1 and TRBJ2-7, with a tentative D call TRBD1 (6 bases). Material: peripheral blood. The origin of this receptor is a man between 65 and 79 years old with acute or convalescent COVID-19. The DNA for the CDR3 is TGCGCCAGCAGCTTGGAACTACAGGGCTCGACCTACGAGCAGTACTTC. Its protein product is CASSLELQGSTYEQYF.